This T cell receptor beta chain derives from a study of T cells after yellow fever vaccination. Note on this clonotype: Its antigen is as yet unknown. At one end, the junction sequence differs from germline, possibly due to a read error.

Study results and caveats: Abundant clonotypes (contaminants from the bulk population) could be present in FACS-sorted repertoires. The secondary T-cell response peaked on day 5, not day 15, but was weaker.

The study made its TCR cDNA through 5'RACE template switching. That step introduced a universal primer site along with UMIs. TCRdb fed the 5' RACE reads into MiXCR, producing one record per CDR3 protein. The data show a few hundred thousand distinct CDR3 sequences, roughly 7.5% seen once. This TCR was sampled from a man aged 18 to 30 who received the YFV17D yellow fever vaccine. This material consisted of PBMCs, taken 45 days after the first yellow fever vaccination.

The CDR3 is CTSSPWDLRINTGELFF. Written as DNA, the CDR3 is TGTACCAGCAGCCCATGGGACTTGAGAATAAACACCGGGGAGCTGTTTTTT. V gene TRBV28 combines with J gene TRBJ2-2; D may be TRBD2 (6 bases). The CDR3 runs to 17 residues. Per the germline V gene, CDR1 is MDHEN and CDR2 is SYDVKM.